Included here is one T cell receptor (beta chain) sequence, with context. What it binds is unknown. The record originates from a study of T cell repertoires in cytomegalovirus infection. Study at large: Recently identified HLA-C-restricted and well-studied HLA-B-restricted CMV epitopes were used. Indicated by public TCR beta signatures were CMV infection and matching HLA type.

Study-level points and caveats: HLA-C-restricted CMV-specific TCR beta clonotypes prevailed in the ex vivo response.

TCRdb re-called the reads with MiXCR, one entry per CDR3 protein. The sample has fewer than 950,000 distinct CDR3 sequences, approximately 30% seen once; the top ten hold around 12%. The CDR3 contains 16 residues. V gave up 0 bases and J gave up 7 bases, with 15 bases separating them. CDR1 and CDR2 from the germline V gene are MNHEY and SMNVEV (reference sequence). The clonotype originates from a human donor in good health (CMV status not recorded). Some clones in this sample may be carry-over from other donors' samples. Sequencing was performed on cultured CD8+ T cells from PBMCs, taken from culture after CMV antigen stimulation. J is TRBJ1-4 and V is TRBV27, with D perhaps matching TRBD1 (5 bases). In nucleotides, the CDR3 is TGTGCCAGCAGTTTATCCCCCCACGTTGGGACTGAAAAACTGTTTTTT. It encodes CASSLSPHVGTEKLFF. The entire variable domain, with the rest obtained from reference TRBV27 and TRBJ1-4, is as follows: EAQVTQNPRYLITVTGKKLTVTCSQNMNHEYMSWYRQDPGLGLRQIYYSMNVEVTDKGDVPEGYKVSRKEKRNFPLILESPSPNQTSLYFCASSLSPHVGTEKLFFGSGTQLSVL.